The 3 T cell receptor beta chains below all came from one sample that was sequenced in a study of T cell responses to AZD1222 COVID-19 vaccine. Assay used: immunoSEQ multiplex PCR; TCRdb lists only in-frame clones, some missing. The data show 100,000 to 150,000 clones, with around 83% seen just once and just under 4.5% held by the top ten. The material sequenced was peripheral blood, taken 28 days after the second AZD1222 dose. These receptor sequences come from an adult who received the AZD1222 COVID-19 vaccine.

The CDR3 nucleotides read TGTGCCAGCAGGGGGGAACTAGCGGGGATCTACGAGCAGTACTTC. This translates into CASRGELAGIYEQYF. V is TRBV21-1 and J is TRBJ2-7; TRBD2, the D gene given by the table, was not confirmed from the DNA. TRBV21-1 is a pseudogene locus. The CDR3 has 15 amino acids.

Only a few counts were recorded for this clone. The same CDR3 can be traced to other DNA sequences in this sample. The rearrangement links TRBV7-2 to TRBJ1-3; the D gene is possibly TRBD1 (5 bases). The germline V gene has CDR1 SGHTA and CDR2 FQGNSA. Trimming left V 4 bases short and J 1 base short, with 5 bases between. The CDR3 is 13 residues long. This CDR3 is CASSSGSGNTIYF. In DNA, the CDR3 is TGTGCCAGCAGCTCAGGGTCTGGAAACACCATATATTTT.

The gene calls are TRBV28 and TRBJ1-6, with a weak D call TRBD1 (6 bases). Looked up from germline, CDR1 is MDHEN and CDR2 is SYDVKM. Trimming pared 4 bases from V and 9 bases from J, leaving 16 bases between. The CDR3 contains 15 residues. The CDR3 here is CASSSPTGQVSPLHF. The CDR3, as DNA: TGTGCCAGCAGTTCCCCGACAGGCCAAGTTTCACCCCTCCACTTT. Supplemented by reference TRBV28 and TRBJ1-6, the full variable domain reads DVKVTQSSRYLVKRTGEKVFLECVQDMDHENMFWYRQDPGLGLRLIYFSYDVKMKEKGDIPEGYSVSREKKERFSLILESASTNQTSMYLCASSSPTGQVSPLHFGNGTRLTVT.